The sequence of this T cell receptor (beta chain) was determined in a study of beta chain features in type 1 diabetes. Study-level points and caveats: Across patients, naive, central memory and Treg TCRB repertoires exhibited apparently greater similarity than was observed across healthy donors.

This clone showed up just a few times. Its antigen is not known. Isolated RNA was reverse transcribed in full, so expressed TCRB transcripts were sequenced. TCRdb keeps only in-frame clones here, not all; method: immunoSEQ multiplex PCR. Of about 320,000 clones listed, 13% to 15% are singletons. Germline CDR1 reads LGHNA; CDR2 reads YSLEER. The V gene lost 4 bases and the J gene lost 3 bases, with 18 bases spanning the gap. The CDR3 sequence is 16 residues long. This sequence joins TRBV4-3 and TRBJ1-2; unclear D gene. Sequenced material: central memory CD4+ T cells from blood. This sequence was found in a man aged 25-45 years in good health. DNA of the CDR3: TGCGCCAGCAGCCCCCAAGCTCGGGCGCGGTACTATGGCTACACCTTC. Amino acid sequence: CASSPQARARYYGYTF.